These 23 T cell receptor beta chains originate from one sample sequenced in a study of long-term antiretroviral therapy in people with HIV (dated by TCRdb to 2021 to 2024). The immunoSEQ hsTCRB v3.0 assay was used at survey level resolution to sequence the TRB variable region. The table was pulled from immuneACCESS by TCRdb, which kept in-frame rearrangements only. Such tables lose some clones; where checked, under half of the loss comes from unresolved V genes, and the rest has no known cause. A total of around 21,000 clones appear in this sample, about four fifths of them only once. 7.2% of the sample is taken by the ten largest. The sample here was unsorted PBMCs, taken 1.5 years after starting antiretroviral therapy. Source of these receptors: a man aged 25 to 45 with HIV.

The chain combines TRBV20-1 with TRBJ1-2; D uncertain. The germline V gene has CDR1 DFQATT and CDR2 SNEGSKA (reference sequence). Trimming pared 5 bases from V and 5 bases from J, leaving 9 bases between. This CDR3 region has 11 residues. The CDR3, as DNA: TGCAGTGCTGAGACCTTTTATGGCTACACCTTC. Encoded protein: CSAETFYGYTF.

This chain joins TRBV28 and TRBJ2-7; TRBD2 matches 13 bases. J gave up 6 bases and V 4 bases, and 9 bases lay outside the gene matches. The CDR3 totals 16 residues. CDR1 MDHEN and CDR2 SYDVKM come from the germline V gene. CDR3 sequence reads: CASSSGLAGDWGEQYF. The CDR3 DNA follows: TGTGCCAGCAGTTCCGGACTAGCGGGAGACTGGGGCGAGCAGTACTTC. Full variable domain (outside the CDR3, taken from reference TRBV28 and TRBJ2-7): DVKVTQSSRYLVKRTGEKVFLECVQDMDHENMFWYRQDPGLGLRLIYFSYDVKMKEKGDIPEGYSVSREKKERFSLILESASTNQTSMYLCASSSGLAGDWGEQYFGPGTRLTVT.

The rearrangement joins TRBV27 to TRBJ2-1, with D perhaps TRBD1 or TRBD2 (5 bases each). Between the trimmed V and J ends, which lost 8 bases and 3 bases, there was a span of 17 bases. Looked up from germline, CDR1 is MNHEY and CDR2 is SMNVEV (reference sequence). This CDR3 is built from 15 residues. The CDR3 bases are TGTGCCAGCCAGAAATTAACGGGGCTCTACAATGAGCAGTTCTTC. This encodes CASQKLTGLYNEQFF.

The rearrangement uses TRBV9 and TRBJ2-3, with TRBD2 identical over 8 bases. Trimming cost V 4 bases and J 1 base; bases outside gene matches: 2. This CDR3 region has 14 residues. Germline assignment: CDR1 SGDLS and CDR2 YYNGEE. The CDR3 coding sequence is TGTGCCAGCAGCTTTAGCGGGGGCACAGATACGCAGTATTTT. It yields the protein CASSFSGGTDTQYF. The full variable domain, with the rest looked up from reference TRBV9 and TRBJ2-3, is DSGVTQTPKHLITATGQRVTLRCSPRSGDLSVYWYQQSLDQGLQFLIQYYNGEERAKGNILERFSAQQFPDLHSELNLSSLELGDSALYFCASSFSGGTDTQYFGPGTRLTVL.

This clone was picked up a small number of times. The genes are TRBV25-1 and TRBJ1-3, with D possibly being TRBD1 (5 bases). The ends were cut back, 1 base at V and 7 bases at J, with 8 bases in the middle. CDR1 and CDR2 from the germline V gene are MGHDK and SYGVNS. The CDR3 runs 13 residues. The CDR3 DNA sequence: TGTGCCAGCAGTGAATGGGACTCGAACACCATATATTTT. Protein product: CASSEWDSNTIYF.

DNA of the CDR3: TGTGCCAGCAGCTTAACCCAGATCAATGAGCAGTTCTTC. Encoded protein: CASSLTQINEQFF. The chain combines TRBV7-2 with TRBJ2-1, with unresolved D. V dropped 2 bases and J dropped 6 bases, with 8 bases sitting between them. CDR3 size: 13 residues. In germline, CDR1 is SGHTA, CDR2 FQGNSA.

Turning to this clone: It is unclear where the CDR3 begins or ends on the DNA, so no DNA is shown, and the CDR3 is as TCRdb lists it. The CDR3: CASSKEVRWAAGTGSSNQPQHF. V is TRBV21-1 and J is TRBJ1-5; no check of the table's D call, TRBD1, against the DNA was made. TRBV21-1 is a recognized pseudogene. The CDR3 sequence runs 22 residues, both termini included.

This chain connects TRBV7-2 to TRBJ1-5; 7 positions agree with TRBD1. The CDR3 covers 15 residues. Germline V gene data show CDR1 as SGHTA and CDR2 as FQGNSA. V was clipped by 4 bases and J by 9 bases; unmatched bases: 12. For the CDR3, the DNA is TGTGCCAGCAGCTCAAGGACAGGTGTTTTAGGGCCCCAGCATTTT. Translated, it gives CASSSRTGVLGPQHF.

The V gene is TRBV7-9, the J gene TRBJ1-4, with D possibly TRBD1 on 5 matching bases. Germline loops: CDR1 SEHNR, CDR2 FQNEAQ (reference sequence). Trimming took 8 bases from V and 2 from J, leaving 9 bases between them. This CDR3 comprises 13 residues. The CDR3 spells CASCRATNEKLFF. CDR3 bases: TGTGCCAGCTGCAGGGCCACTAATGAAAAACTGTTTTTT. The complete variable domain, with remaining parts taken from reference TRBV7-9 and TRBJ1-4, reads DTGVSQNPRHKITKRGQNVTFRCDPISEHNRLYWYRQTLGQGPEFLTYFQNEAQLEKSRLLSDRFSAERPKGSFSTLEIQRTEQGDSAMYLCASCRATNEKLFFGSGTQLSVL.

This clone was seen more than once but under ten times. This chain uses TRBV5-4 with TRBJ1-6, with a weak D call TRBD1 (6 bases). Germline CDR1 SGHNT, CDR2 YYREEE (reference sequence). CDR3 length: 14 residues. Trimming removed 4 bases from V and 8 bases from J, with 13 bases in between. CDR3 loop: CASSLTGFDSPLHF. CDR3 bases: TGTGCCAGCAGCCTCACAGGGTTTGATTCACCCCTCCACTTT.

The V call is TRBV28, the J call TRBJ2-7; TRBD2 is a possible D gene (7 bases). Germline V gene lookup returns CDR1 MDHEN and CDR2 SYDVKM. V lost 1 base and J lost 1, with 17 bases in between. CDR3 length: 17 amino acids. CDR3 loop: CASSLSGGGGVSYEQYF. CDR3 bases: TGTGCCAGCAGTTTATCTGGGGGAGGGGGGGTATCCTACGAGCAGTACTTC.

CDR3 DNA: TGTGCCTGGAGTGGACAGGGGGGCCCCTACGAGCAGTACTTC. It codes for CAWSGQGGPYEQYF. The rearrangement links TRBV30 to TRBJ2-7; 9 bases map to TRBD1. V trimming: 1 base; J trimming: 2 bases; junction bases outside the gene matches: 3. The CDR3 is 14 amino acids. Germline CDR1 reads GTSNPN; CDR2 reads SVGIG (reference sequence).

J is TRBJ1-4 and V is TRBV2, with 7 bases aligning to TRBD1. Germline V CDR1 and CDR2: SNHLY, FYNNEI. The CDR3 consists of 15 residues. The V and J ends lost 4 bases and 8 bases, in that order; junction bases with no gene match: 10. CDR3 sequence reads: CASSVKTGKGEKLFF. CDR3 nucleotides: TGTGCCAGCAGTGTTAAGACAGGGAAAGGAGAAAAACTGTTTTTT.

The chain joins TRBV7-8 to TRBJ1-4, with a weak D call TRBD1 (6 bases). CDR3 length: 16 residues. Trimming cost V 7 bases and J 0 bases, with 15 bases left between them. From germline, CDR1 is SGHVS and CDR2 FQNEAQ. For the CDR3, the DNA is TGTGCCAGCATTCGAGGACAGCGAGCAACTAATGAAAAACTGTTTTTT. Its protein product is CASIRGQRATNEKLFF.

The chain employs TRBV4-1 and TRBJ2-7; D gene uncertain. This CDR3 comprises 15 residues. Trimming cost V 6 bases and J 1 base, with 16 bases left between them. Germline CDR1 reads MGHRA; CDR2 reads YSYEKL. In DNA, the CDR3 is TGCGCCAGCAGTCGAACCATTCAGAGTTCCTACGAGCAGTACTTC. It is translated as CASSRTIQSSYEQYF.

J is TRBJ2-7 and V is TRBV5-4; 7 nucleotides line up with TRBD2. Losses at the gene ends were 1 base for V and 6 bases for J; bases not matched to a gene: 4. The CDR3 has 13 residues. Germline V gene data show CDR1 as SGHNT and CDR2 as YYREEE (reference sequence). In DNA, the CDR3 is TGTGCCAGCAGCTTGTCGGGGGGAAGCGAGCAGTACTTC. This translates into CASSLSGGSEQYF. Looking up the rest from reference TRBV5-4 and TRBJ2-7 gives the full variable domain: ETGVTQSPTHLIKTRGQQVTLRCSSQSGHNTVSWYQQALGQGPQFIFQYYREEENGRGNFPPRFSGLQFPNYSSELNVNALELDDSALYLCASSLSGGSEQYFGPGTRLTVT.

The genes are TRBV7-8 and TRBJ1-1; D not resolved. The CDR3 consists of 16 residues. The V end lost 5 bases, the J end lost 0 bases, and 16 bases lay between the germline ends. In germline, CDR1 is SGHVS, CDR2 FQNEAQ. The CDR3 spells CASSRNGPPLNTEAFF. DNA of the CDR3: TGTGCCAGCAGCCGAAATGGGCCGCCGCTGAACACTGAAGCTTTCTTT.

V gene TRBV6-1 combines with J gene TRBJ1-1; no clear D. This CDR3 is built from 15 residues. Trimming left V 4 bases short and J 1 base short, with 13 bases between. In germline, CDR1 is MNHNS, CDR2 SASEGT. The CDR3 nucleotides read TGTGCCAGCAGTGGCTTCCGCGGGTCGAACACTGAAGCTTTCTTT. Translation: CASSGFRGSNTEAFF.

The chain joins TRBV7-9 to TRBJ1-5; weak D call: TRBD1 (5 bases). V lost 8 bases, J lost 6 bases, and 23 bases lay in between. CDR3 length equals 16 residues. Germline CDR1 is SEHNR and CDR2 is FQNEAQ (reference sequence). In DNA form, the CDR3 reads TGTGCCAGCGCTAACAGGATTCCGTGGTGTGGTCAGCCCCAGCATTTT. It is translated as CASANRIPWCGQPQHF.

The J gene is TRBJ2-7, the V gene TRBV25-1, with D possibly being TRBD2 (5 bases). This CDR3 region has 16 residues. V shed 5 bases and J shed 2 bases, with 19 bases lying between them. Germline V gene data show CDR1 as MGHDK and CDR2 as SYGVNS. CDR3 amino acids: CASSQDRERAAYEQYF. The CDR3 nucleotides are TGTGCCAGCAGTCAAGATAGGGAGAGGGCCGCCTACGAGCAGTACTTC.

The chain has TRBV5-4 and TRBJ1-2; 7 bases fit TRBD1. Per the germline V gene, CDR1 is SGHNT and CDR2 is YYREEE (reference sequence). The CDR3 is 13 amino acids. J was trimmed by 6 bases and V by 5 bases; bases with no gene match: 7. The CDR3 DNA reads TGTGCCAGCAGACCACAGGGGAGGGATGGCTACACCTTC. Translating it yields CASRPQGRDGYTF.

This clone was seen once. The rearrangement joins TRBV6-6 to TRBJ2-5, with D uncertain. The V and J ends lost 7 bases and 5 bases respectively, with 11 bases between them. The germline CDR1 and CDR2 sequences are MNHNY and SVGAGI (reference sequence). The CDR3 extends over 12 amino acids. Written as DNA, the CDR3 is TGTGCCAGCACCAACTCCCCCGAGACCCAGTACTTC. Encoded protein: CASTNSPETQYF.

The rearrangement links TRBV30 to TRBJ1-1, with D perhaps TRBD1 (5 bases). This CDR3 contains 12 residues. V was clipped by 4 bases and J by 4 bases, with 10 bases between them. The V gene's germline CDR1 is GTSNPN and CDR2 SVGIG (reference sequence). This chain's CDR3 is CAWTPGFTEAFF. The DNA of the CDR3 is TGTGCCTGGACCCCAGGGTTCACTGAAGCTTTCTTT.